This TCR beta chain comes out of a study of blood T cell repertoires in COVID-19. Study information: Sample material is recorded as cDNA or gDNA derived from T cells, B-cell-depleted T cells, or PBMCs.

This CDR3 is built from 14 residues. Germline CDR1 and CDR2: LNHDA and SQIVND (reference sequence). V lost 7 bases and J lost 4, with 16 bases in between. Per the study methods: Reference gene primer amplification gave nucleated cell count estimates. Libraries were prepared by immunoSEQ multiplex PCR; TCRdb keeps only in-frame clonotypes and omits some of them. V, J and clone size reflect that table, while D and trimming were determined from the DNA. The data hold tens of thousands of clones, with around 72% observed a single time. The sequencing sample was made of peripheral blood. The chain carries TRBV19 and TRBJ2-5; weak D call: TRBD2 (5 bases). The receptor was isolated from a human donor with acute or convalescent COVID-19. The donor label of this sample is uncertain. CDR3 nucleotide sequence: TGTGCCAGTAAAGGGAGTGGGTTAGGAGAGACCCAGTACTTC. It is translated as CASKGSGLGETQYF.